The 8 T cell receptor beta chains below come from one sample, sequenced in a study of T cell responses to AZD1222 COVID-19 vaccine. The repertoire was sequenced with immunoSEQ multiplex PCR; TCRdb's copy has only in-frame clones and lacks some. The table lists about 92,000 clones, over 75% of them singletons, with about 10% in the top ten. The input for sequencing was peripheral blood, taken on day 0 of AZD1222 vaccination. The receptors shown here come from an adult in good health.

V is TRBV11-2 and J is TRBJ2-2; D perhaps matches TRBD1 (6 bases). The length of the CDR3 is 16 residues. V was trimmed by 4 bases and J by 5 bases, leaving 17 bases between them. The germline V gene has CDR1 SGHAT and CDR2 FQNNGV. In nucleotides, the CDR3 is TGTGCCAGCAGCTCCCGGTGGGACACTCTGACCGGGGAGCTGTTTTTT. Protein product: CASSSRWDTLTGELFF.

The V call is TRBV7-9, the J call TRBJ1-6; D possibly corresponds to TRBD1 (5 bases). There are 15 residues in the CDR3. V was shortened by 5 bases and J by 4 bases, with 12 bases between the two germline ends. Germline CDR1 reads SEHNR; CDR2 reads FQNEAQ (reference sequence). Here the CDR3 reads CASSAGTVYNSPLHF. The CDR3, as DNA: TGTGCCAGCAGCGCGGGGACGGTTTATAATTCACCCCTCCACTTT.

J is TRBJ2-1 and V is TRBV19, with TRBD2 as a possible D gene (6 bases). This CDR3 is 13 amino acids long. CDR1 is LNHDA, CDR2 SQIVND, per germline (reference sequence). Trimming took 7 bases from V and 8 from J, leaving 15 bases between them. The CDR3 here is CASNWGVNDEQFF. The CDR3 DNA sequence: TGTGCCAGTAATTGGGGGGTAAATGATGAGCAGTTCTTC.

This chain links TRBV6-1 with TRBJ1-1; D not certain. Germline V gene data show CDR1 as MNHNS and CDR2 as SASEGT. V lost 1 base, J lost 6 bases, and 12 bases lay in between. The CDR3 covers 14 residues. For the CDR3, the DNA is TGTGCCAGCAGTGAAGTTTGGGGAAGAGCTGAAGCTTTCTTT. It is translated as CASSEVWGRAEAFF.

The chain joins TRBV3-1 (or the pseudogene TRBV3-2) to TRBJ1-1; D is unresolved. The germline V gene has CDR1 LGHDT and CDR2 YNNKEL (reference sequence). The V end lost 2 bases, the J end lost 6 bases, and 13 bases lay between the germline ends. The CDR3 runs to 14 residues. CDR3 residues: CASSQFPLHPEAFF. In DNA form, the CDR3 reads TGTGCCAGCAGCCAATTCCCCCTGCACCCTGAAGCTTTCTTT.

The chain has TRBV6-4 and TRBJ2-5; D perhaps matches TRBD1 (5 bases). Per the germline V gene, CDR1 is MRHNA and CDR2 is SNTAGT. The CDR3 consists of 16 residues. V was clipped by 2 bases and J by 2 bases, with 15 bases between them. CDR3 bases: TGTGCCAGCAGTGACGGGGCTAGAGTGTGGCAAGAGACCCAGTACTTC. As protein: CASSDGARVWQETQYF.

The chain is built from TRBV18 and TRBJ2-5; D unresolved. Germline-derived CDR1 and CDR2 are KGHSH and LQKENI. The CDR3 length is 13 residues. V lost 2 bases and J 4 bases, leaving 8 bases between the germline ends. CDR3 sequence reads: CASSPGMGETQYF. CDR3 DNA: TGTGCCAGCTCACCAGGAATGGGAGAGACCCAGTACTTC.

This sequence joins TRBV5-1 and TRBJ2-7; 9 bases match TRBD1. V gave up 3 bases and J gave up 1 base; unmatched junction bases: 2. Germline CDR1 is SGHRS and CDR2 is YFSETQ. The CDR3 has 14 amino acids. The CDR3, as DNA: TGCGCCAGCAGCTCCGGGACAGGGTCCTACGAGCAGTACTTC. Amino acid sequence: CASSSGTGSYEQYF.